This T cell receptor (beta chain) comes out of a study of CXCR3-negative and CXCR3-positive naive CD8 T cells. The CDR3 runs 14 residues. Germline assignment: CDR1 LNHNV and CDR2 YYDKDF (reference sequence). Carrying UMI labels, the TRB cDNA libraries were prepared through 5' RACE. TCRdb re-called the 5' RACE reads and gives one entry per CDR3 protein, without DNA. This sample's table has some 150,000 distinct CDR3 sequences. Using triplicate sorts, some 320,000 cells were collected each time from every CD8+ T cell subset. Study findings and constraints: The TRB CDR3s that CXCR3-positive naive cells carried were more hydrophobic than those of CXCR3-negative naive cells. Once cells were cryopreserved, CXCR3 expression went down partly, and most assays used fresh PBMCs. Memory CD8+ cells showed much lower diversity, while both naive subsets displayed comparably high diversity.

Of note for this clonotype: The antigen remains unidentified.

The receptor comes from a human donor in good health. Some clones in this sample may be carry-over from other donors' samples. The material sequenced was naive CXCR3+ CD8+ T cells from blood. Sample subset: CD45RO-CCR7+CD27+CD95- naive CD8+ T cells expressing CXCR3 (TNR3+). The V gene is TRBV15, the J gene TRBJ1-5; TCRdb indicates TRBD1, and absent DNA this call remains unverified. The CDR3: CATSMDRGNQPQHF.